This T cell receptor (beta chain) came from a study of blood T cell repertoires in COVID-19 (dated by TCRdb to 2018 to 2021). For context, the study as a whole: Samples from collaborators originated in the United States, Italy and Spain and spanned both the acute and convalescent phases of COVID-19. Nearly every sample came with metadata listing a de-identified subject ID, COVID-19 status, age in years and sex. The repertoires were released in a freely available public database intended as a resource for research on the immune response to SARS-CoV-2. Deeply sampled blood TCRbeta repertoires from subjects exposed to, actively infected with, or recovered from COVID-19 were included in the dataset. Where available, HLA class I and class II types were obtained from metadata supplied by the sample provider rather than from assay-based typing. The prospective study material was composed of cDNA or gDNA derived from T cells, B-cell-depleted T cells, or PBMCs. Samples came from the ongoing ImmuneRACE study (first 160 participants) plus 1,254 subjects from 6 global collaborators.

Study-wide conclusions, independent of this receptor: The amount of clinical and demographic metadata varied by source and participant and was provided uncurated.

As for this clone: Its antigen specificity is not known. No per-base quality is available; no much larger clone lies one base away.

Whole blood was collected in K2EDTA tubes by collaborating institutions according to the institutions' own protocols. For TCRbeta analysis, collaborator samples were shipped as frozen whole blood, as isolated PBMCs, or as DNA extracted from either sample type. V is pruned by 5 bases and J by 5 bases, leaving 6 bases of the junction without a gene match. Sequences SGHVS (CDR1) and FNYEAQ (CDR2) are obtained from the germline V gene. Taken from cysteine to phenylalanine, the CDR3 has 14 residues. Only CDR3 DNA is held: 42 bases, read in frame from base 1. TCRbeta CDR3 regions were amplified from genomic DNA by means of the immunoSEQ Assay, a bias-controlled multiplex PCR. The original methods were these. The number of nucleated cells in each sample was estimated from the amplification of reference gene primers within the assay. To quantify the absolute abundance of each unique TCRbeta CDR3 rearrangement, sequence reads were collapsed and filtered. For each sample, productive Simpson clonality was calculated as the square root of Simpson's diversity index over productive rearrangements. Here the immuneACCESS table is served through TCRdb, limited to in-frame sequences with V and J called. Missing clones are a known gap in these copies; in checked studies unresolved V genes cover under half, and the rest lacks a known reason. V and J calls and clone size follow that table, whereas D and trimming were derived from the DNA. Across this sample there are about 150,000 clones, with roughly 80% seen only once. The ten largest clones represent roughly 3.7% of the sample.

Sequencing was carried out using peripheral blood. This sequence uses TRBV7-6 and TRBJ2-3, with 8 junctional bases fitting TRBD1. The TCR was taken from a woman older than 75 with acute or convalescent COVID-19. CDR3 loop: CASSPTGVKDTQYF. The DNA reads TGTGCCAGCAGCCCGACAGGGGTTAAAGATACGCAGTATTTT.